The rows below give T cell receptor beta chains drawn from one sample of a study of shared clonotypes between healthy human individuals. Sequenced by immunoSEQ multiplex PCR; TCRdb stores in-frame clones only, minus some. The sample has about 2.3 million clones, approximately 95% seen once. Sequencing was carried out using naive CD4+ T cells from PBMCs. The source of these receptors is a young man in good health. Some clones in this sample may be carry-over from other donors' samples. Each CDR3 is given with its conserved first and last residue. A D gene is named only where the DNA matches it firmly. Rows give clone size only sometimes, using once, few, many, or a class for an expanded clone.

>NA|NA|TRBV6-5|TRBJ2-3
TGTGCCAGCAGTTACCGGCCAGGGAGAGGGGATACGCAGTATTTT
CASSYRPGRGDTQYF
>NA|NA|TRBV4-2|TRBJ2-3
TGTGCCAGCAGCCCGACGGGGGTGAGCACAGATACGCAGTATTTT
CASSPTGVSTDTQYF
>NA|TRBD2|TRBV25-1|TRBJ2-7
TGTGCCAGCAGTGGAGGCGGGAGGGTCTACGAGCAGTACTTC
CASSGGGRVYEQYF
>once|NA|TRBV6-5|TRBJ1-1
TGTGCCAGCAGTTACCACCGACAAGGGTTTGAAGCTTTCTTT
CASSYHRQGFEAFF
>NA|NA|TRBV5-6|TRBJ2-7
TGTGCCAGCAGCTTGGTGGCGGATCCCTACGAGCAGTACTTC
CASSLVADPYEQYF
>few|NA|TRBV7-9|TRBJ1-1
TGTGCCAGCAGCTTAGAGGGGCCGGCTGAAGCTTTCTTT
CASSLEGPAEAFF
>NA|NA|TRBV6-6|TRBJ1-4
TGTGCCAGCACCCCGAGGAGAGGAGAAAAACTGTTTTTT
CASTPRRGEKLFF
>NA|NA|TRBV21-1|TRBJ1-3
TGTGCCAGCAGCAAAAGCCCGTCTGACTCTGGAAACACCATATATTTT
CASSKSPSDSGNTIYF
>NA|NA|TRBV18|TRBJ1-1
TGTGCCAGCTCACCTACCAGTCCGAACACTGAAGCTTTCTTT
CASSPTSPNTEAFF
>NA|TRBD1|TRBV30|TRBJ1-3
TGTGCCTGGAGCAGGGGGGACGGAAACACCATATATTTT
CAWSRGDGNTIYF
>NA|TRBD2|TRBV5-1|TRBJ2-2
TGCGCCAGCAGCTTAATACTAGCGGTATCCACCGGGGAGCTGTTTTTT
CASSLILAVSTGELFF
>NA|NA|TRBV9|TRBJ2-1
TGTGCCAGCAGCGGTAGGACAGCAGGCTCCTACAATGAGCAGTTCTTC
CASSGRTAGSYNEQFF
>NA|NA|TRBV4-2|TRBJ2-1
TGTGCCAGCAGCCAACTAAGCGAGCTGTCGTACAATGAGCAGTTCTTC
CASSQLSELSYNEQFF
>NA|NA|TRBV28|TRBJ2-7
TGTGCCAGCATGGGGCGGGGGCCAACCTACGAGCAGTACTTC
CASMGRGPTYEQYF
>NA|TRBD1|TRBV5-1|TRBJ1-2
TGCGCCAGCAGCTTGGGTTTTAGGGGACAGAAACTCTCCTATGGCTACACCTTC
CASSLGFRGQKLSYGYTF
>NA|NA|TRBV28|TRBJ1-3
TGTGCCAGCCTCGATGGGGGTGGAAACACCATATATTTT
CASLDGGGNTIYF
>NA|NA|TRBV4-1|TRBJ2-4
TGCGCCAGCAGCGCCGACAGACTCCTGGCCAAAAACATTCAGTACTTC
CASSADRLLAKNIQYF
>NA|NA|TRBV5-1|TRBJ2-7
TGCGCCAGCAGCTTGAGCAAGGACGAGCAGTACTTC
CASSLSKDEQYF
>NA|NA|TRBV7-2|TRBJ2-7
TGTGCCAGCAGGTCCGCGGCAACCTACGAGCAGTACTTC
CASRSAATYEQYF
>NA|NA|TRBV18|TRBJ2-7
TGTGCCAGCTCACCCCCTTCCTCCGGCCGCTCCTACGAGCAGTACTTC
CASSPPSSGRSYEQYF
>NA|NA|TRBV6-1|TRBJ1-5
TGTGCCATCCAGAACAGGGTTGGAGATCAGCCCCAGCATTTT
CAIQNRVGDQPQHF
>NA|NA|TRBV23-1|TRBJ1-4
TGCGCCACCCTATTTGAAAAACTGTTTTTT
CATLFEKLFF
>NA|NA|TRBV5-1|TRBJ2-7
TGCGCCAGCAGCCCAGGAGGGGGATTATGGAATGAGCAGTACTTC
CASSPGGGLWNEQYF
>NA|TRBD2|TRBV7-3|TRBJ2-1
TGTGCCAGCAGCTCACAGCGGGACCCCTACAATGAGCAGTTCTTC
CASSSQRDPYNEQFF
>NA|TRBD1|TRBV5-1|TRBJ2-2
TGCGCCAGCAGCCTGGGACAGCCAAACACCGGGGAGCTGTTTTTT
CASSLGQPNTGELFF
>NA|NA|TRBV7-6|TRBJ2-7
TGTGCCAGCAGCACCGGGGAGTTGCTCGAGCAGTACTTC
CASSTGELLEQYF
>NA|NA|TRBV25-1|TRBJ1-2
TGTGCCAGCAGTTCCAACGTGTATGGCTACACCTTC
CASSSNVYGYTF
>NA|NA|TRBV28|TRBJ1-2
TGTGCCAGCAGTACGTGGACAAAGGGCTACACCTTC
CASSTWTKGYTF
>NA|NA|TRBV10-1|TRBJ1-5
TGCGCCACCAACCCGACAGTGCAGCAGCCCCAGCATTTT
CATNPTVQQPQHF
>NA|NA|TRBV7-3|TRBJ2-5
TGTGCCAGCAGCTTAATTGGGGCGGGATTGGAGACCCAGTACTTC
CASSLIGAGLETQYF
>NA|NA|TRBV21-1|TRBJ2-7
TGTGCCAGCAGCCAACGGACAGAGACCTCCTACGAGCAGTACTTC
CASSQRTETSYEQYF
>NA|NA|TRBV28|TRBJ2-1
TGTGCCAGCAGTACGTGGAGGCAGAGCTCCTACAATGAGCAGTTCTTC
CASSTWRQSSYNEQFF
>NA|NA|TRBV2|TRBJ2-7
TGTGCCAGTTGTTTTAGATTCTCCTACGAGCAGTACTTC
CASCFRFSYEQYF
>NA|NA|TRBV10-2|TRBJ1-3
TGCGCCAGCAGTGTGCAACGCTCTGGAAACACCATATATTTT
CASSVQRSGNTIYF
>NA|NA|TRBV30|TRBJ1-1
TGTGCCTGGAGTGTCATGAACACTGAAGCTTTCTTT
CAWSVMNTEAFF